This T cell receptor beta chain was recorded in a study of blood T cell repertoires in COVID-19. This clone came up a few times. As originally analysed: Scientists estimated how many nucleated cells there were by amplifying reference gene primers. The data were produced by immunoSEQ multiplex PCR, yet TCRdb's version contains in-frame clones alone and is incomplete. The DNA gave D and trimming, while V, J and clone size come from that table. The sample lists a few hundred thousand clones, approximately 85% occurring once. Germline lookup yields CDR1 KGHDR and CDR2 SFDVKD. The J segment lost 8 bases and the V segment lost 4 bases, leaving 3 bases of the junction unmatched. The length of the CDR3 is 13 residues.

This sequence was found in a human donor in a cohort sampled during active COVID-19. Source material: peripheral blood. V and J are TRBV24-1 and TRBJ1-2; 10 bases match TRBD1. CDR3 coding DNA: TGTGCCACCAGTGAATGGGACAGGGGAGGCTACACCTTC. This sequence encodes CATSEWDRGGYTF.